This TCR beta chain was documented in a study of regulatory T cells in long-lasting Graves disease. Broader study findings: Persistent Graves' disease cases displayed lower TCR diversity than newly diagnosed ones. Persistent disease samples used TRBV28, TRBJ1-2 and TRBJ2-5 preferentially.

The V end was cut by 8 bases, the J end by 1 base, with 19 bases between. The germline CDR1 and CDR2 sequences are MNHNS and SASEGT. The CDR3 is 16 amino acids. Time point specified: newly diagnosed GD, antithyroid drugs for less than 3 months. After RNA was extracted from PBMCs, the TCR library was made from it. The patients were enrolled through endocrinology in Xi'an, China. Building of the TCR beta libraries involved iRepertoire HTBI primers and Arm-PCR of CDR3 regions. MiXCR, applied by TCRdb to the multiplex PCR reads, yields one record per CDR3 protein. The sample contains roughly 420,000 distinct CDR3 sequences, around 16% of which appear only once. This clonotype was seen a handful of times. Its antigen is not known.

This TCR was recovered from a female donor with Graves disease. V usage is TRBV6-1 and J usage is TRBJ2-3, with D perhaps matching TRBD2 (6 bases). The sample consisted of peripheral blood mononuclear cells (PBMCs), taken at new diagnosis, from a patient treated with antithyroid drugs. Here the CDR3 DNA reads TGTGCCAGCGCCTTCTCGGCAGCGGGCGGCACAGATACGCAGTATTTT. It is translated as CASAFSAAGGTDTQYF.